These T cell receptor beta chains were read from a single sample in a study of radiotherapy plus CTLA-4 blockade in lung cancer. The data were produced by immunoSEQ multiplex PCR, yet TCRdb's version contains in-frame clones alone and is incomplete. Among more than 80,000 clones listed, about 83% were seen once. Here the sequenced sample was peripheral blood, taken from a patient treated with radiotherapy plus ipilimumab. These receptors all come from a human donor with non-small cell lung cancer that progressed on radiotherapy plus ipilimumab. Some clones in this sample may be carry-over from other donors' samples. The CDR3 runs from the conserved cysteine through the conserved F or W. D genes are given only for firm matches. Part of the rows lack a size; the others show once, few, many or a class for expanded clones.

v_call	clone_size	j_call	d_call	cdr3_nt	cdr3_aa
TRBV7-2	.	TRBJ2-5	.	TGTGCCAGCAGCCCCAGACACCACCAAGAGACCCAGTACTTC	CASSPRHHQETQYF
TRBV7-3	.	TRBJ2-2	.	TGTGCCAGCAGCCGAACCTCCAGGGGAGGGACCGGGGAGCTGTTTTTT	CASSRTSRGGTGELFF
TRBV5-4	.	TRBJ2-3	TRBD2	TGTGCCAGCAGAACTATAGCGGGGGCGGCGACAGATACGCAGTATTTT	CASRTIAGAATDTQYF
TRBV29-1	.	TRBJ2-2	.	TGCAGCGTTGGGGACTGGGTGATGGGGGAGCTGTTTTTT	CSVGDWVMGELFF
TRBV7-3	.	TRBJ2-3	.	TGTGCCAGCAGCTTAGGACCGTTTATGAATACGCAGTATTTT	CASSLGPFMNTQYF
TRBV7-9	.	TRBJ2-2	.	TGTGCCAGCAGCTTAATGGTGGGCACTAACACCGGGGAGCTGTTTTTT	CASSLMVGTNTGELFF
TRBV6-1	once	TRBJ2-2	.	TGTGCCAGCAGCGCATACACCGGGGAGCTGTTTTTT	CASSAYTGELFF
TRBV5-4	.	TRBJ1-1	.	TGTGCCAGCAGCTTGCCCCCAGTTGGGGTGGCATCTTGGGCTGAAGCTTTCTTT	CASSLPPVGVASWAEAFF
TRBV27	.	TRBJ2-3	.	TGTGCCAGCAGTTTACGGACAAGGGGGGGTCATACGCAGTATTTT	CASSLRTRGGHTQYF
TRBV19	few	TRBJ1-5	TRBD1	TGTGCCAGCACTGACAGGGTATATCAGCCCCAGCATTTT	CASTDRVYQPQHF
TRBV5-1	.	TRBJ2-5	TRBD2	TGCGCCAGCAGCTTAGTAGCGGGGGCAGAGACCCAGTACTTC	CASSLVAGAETQYF
TRBV5-6	once	TRBJ2-2	.	TGTGCCAGCAGCTTGTATAGTACCGGGGAGCTGTTTTTT	CASSLYSTGELFF